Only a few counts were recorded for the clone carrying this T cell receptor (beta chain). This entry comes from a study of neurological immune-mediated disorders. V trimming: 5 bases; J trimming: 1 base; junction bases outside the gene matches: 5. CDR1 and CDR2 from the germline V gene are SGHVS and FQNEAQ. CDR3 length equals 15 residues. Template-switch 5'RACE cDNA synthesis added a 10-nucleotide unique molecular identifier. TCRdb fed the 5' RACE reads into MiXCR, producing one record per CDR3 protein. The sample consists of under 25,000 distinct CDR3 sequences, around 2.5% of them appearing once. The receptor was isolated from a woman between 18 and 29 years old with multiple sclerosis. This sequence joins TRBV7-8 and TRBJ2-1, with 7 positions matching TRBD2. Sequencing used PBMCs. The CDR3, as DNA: TGTGCCAGCAGCGAAGCTAGCGGATCCTACAATGAGCAGTTCTTC. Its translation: CASSEASGSYNEQFF.